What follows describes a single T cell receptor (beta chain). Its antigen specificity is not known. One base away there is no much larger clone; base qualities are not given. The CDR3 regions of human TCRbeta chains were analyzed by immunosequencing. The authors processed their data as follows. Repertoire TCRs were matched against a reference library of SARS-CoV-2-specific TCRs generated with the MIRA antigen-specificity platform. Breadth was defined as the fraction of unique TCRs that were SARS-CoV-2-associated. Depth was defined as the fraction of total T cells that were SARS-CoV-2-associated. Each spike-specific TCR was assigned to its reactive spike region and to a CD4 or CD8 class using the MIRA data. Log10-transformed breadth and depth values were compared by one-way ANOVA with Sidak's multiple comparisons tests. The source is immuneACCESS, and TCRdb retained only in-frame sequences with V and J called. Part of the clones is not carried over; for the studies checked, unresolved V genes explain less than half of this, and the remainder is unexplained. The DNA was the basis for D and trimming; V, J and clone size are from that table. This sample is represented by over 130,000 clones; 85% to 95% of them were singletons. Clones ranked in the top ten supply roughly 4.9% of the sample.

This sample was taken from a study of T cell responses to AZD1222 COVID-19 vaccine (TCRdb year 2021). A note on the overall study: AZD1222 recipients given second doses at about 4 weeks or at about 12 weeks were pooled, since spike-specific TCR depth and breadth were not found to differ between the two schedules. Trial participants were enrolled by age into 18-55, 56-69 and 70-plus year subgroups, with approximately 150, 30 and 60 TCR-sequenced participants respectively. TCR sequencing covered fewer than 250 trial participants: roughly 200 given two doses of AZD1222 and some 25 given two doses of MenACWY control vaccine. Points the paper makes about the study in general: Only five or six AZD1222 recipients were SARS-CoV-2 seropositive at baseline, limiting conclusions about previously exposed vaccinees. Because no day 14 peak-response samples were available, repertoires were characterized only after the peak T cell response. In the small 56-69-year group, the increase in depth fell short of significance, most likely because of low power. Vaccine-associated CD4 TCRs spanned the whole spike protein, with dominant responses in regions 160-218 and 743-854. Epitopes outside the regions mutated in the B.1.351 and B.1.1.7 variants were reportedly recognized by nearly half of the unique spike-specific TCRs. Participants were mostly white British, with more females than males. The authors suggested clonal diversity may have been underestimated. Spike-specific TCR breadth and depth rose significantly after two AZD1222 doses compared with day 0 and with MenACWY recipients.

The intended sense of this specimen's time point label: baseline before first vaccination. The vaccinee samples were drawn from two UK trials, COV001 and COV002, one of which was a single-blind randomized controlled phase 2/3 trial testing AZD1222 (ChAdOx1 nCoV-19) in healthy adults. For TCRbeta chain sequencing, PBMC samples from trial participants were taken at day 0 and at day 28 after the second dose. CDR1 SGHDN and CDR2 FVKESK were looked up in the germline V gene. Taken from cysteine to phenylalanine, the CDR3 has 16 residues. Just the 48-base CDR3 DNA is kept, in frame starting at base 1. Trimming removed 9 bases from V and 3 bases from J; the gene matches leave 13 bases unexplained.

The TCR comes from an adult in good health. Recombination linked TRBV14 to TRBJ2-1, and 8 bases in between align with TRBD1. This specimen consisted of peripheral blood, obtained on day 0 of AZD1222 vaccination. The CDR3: CASSGSRGRGYNEQFF. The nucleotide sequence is TGTGCCAGTTCCGGGTCCAGGGGGCGCGGCTACAATGAGCAGTTCTTC.